This record concerns one T cell receptor beta chain sequence. Clinical histories supplied by participants themselves formed the basis of cohort assignment. The data were obtained in a study of blood T cell repertoires in COVID-19. Sequenced by immunoSEQ multiplex PCR; TCRdb stores in-frame clones only, minus some. The sample carries 300,000 or so clones, roughly 90% recorded once. The sequenced material came from PBMCs or T cells enriched from blood (not recorded which). The source is a woman in her fifties or sixties who had been exposed to COVID-19.

The DNA of the CDR3 is TGTGCCAGCAGCTTAGTGGGACACCGAAACACCGGGGAGCTGTTTTTT. This gives the protein CASSLVGHRNTGELFF. The J gene is TRBJ2-2, the V gene TRBV7-9; a weak D match, TRBD1 (6 bases). Germline V lookup: CDR1 SEHNR, CDR2 FQNEAQ (reference sequence). Deletions cut 1 base from V and 2 bases from J, with 11 bases between. The CDR3 consists of 16 residues.